Listed below are T cell receptor beta chains from one sample, sequenced in a study of patients and donors after allogeneic stem cell transplantation. Via MiXCR, TCRdb re-called the RT-PCR reads, giving one row per CDR3 protein. Of about 200,000 distinct CDR3 sequences listed, 41% are singletons. The sample taken for sequencing was blood, either unsorted or a sorted T cell fraction (not recorded which). Receptors originate from a human donor who was either an allogeneic HSCT recipient or a stem cell or donor lymphocyte infusion donor (not recorded which). It is not recorded whose cells these are; they may come from a transplant donor. Each CDR3 is given with its conserved first and last residue. The D gene is left open where the match is weak. Some rows mark clone size as missing; the rest say once, few, many or name a class of expanded clone.

-	TRBV15	-	TRBJ1-1	TGTGCCACCAGCAGAGTGACATTGGGGGCTGAAGCTTTCTTT	CATSRVTLGAEAFF
-	TRBV11-2	-	TRBJ1-1	TGTGCCAGCAGCGTATTTGAATGGGGGTGGAACACTGAAGCTTTCTTT	CASSVFEWGWNTEAFF
-	TRBV27	-	TRBJ1-6	TGTGCCAGCACAACCCCGAGCACCTATAATTCACCCCTCCACTTT	CASTTPSTYNSPLHF
few	TRBV7-2	-	TRBJ2-4	TGTGCCAGCAAAGTCATCGGGGAGCGGGACATTCAGTACTTC	CASKVIGERDIQYF
few	TRBV29-1	TRBD1	TRBJ1-1	TGCAGCGTTTGGACAGGGGCTGAAGCTTTCTTT	CSVWTGAEAFF
few	TRBV4-3	TRBD2	TRBJ2-3	TGCGCCAGCAGCCAAGATCTAGGAGCGGGAGCCTGGGCAGATACGCAGTATTTT	CASSQDLGAGAWADTQYF
-	TRBV6-6	TRBD2	TRBJ2-7	TGTGCCAGCGAGTCCGCTAGCGGGAGTTACGAGCAGTACTTC	CASESASGSYEQYF
-	TRBV9	-	TRBJ2-2	TGTGCCAGCTCCGGGGAGCTGTTTTTT	CASSGELFF
-	TRBV29-1	TRBD2	TRBJ2-5	TGCAGCGTTGAGGTTGTGGCGGGAGCAGAGACCCAGTACTTC	CSVEVVAGAETQYF
-	TRBV7-9	TRBD2	TRBJ2-5	TGTGCCAGCAGCTTAGTGGGACTAGCGTCCCAAGAGACCCAGTACTTC	CASSLVGLASQETQYF
-	TRBV20-1	TRBD1	TRBJ2-7	TGCAGTGCTAGAGGAGGGGGCAGCTCCTACGAGCAGTACTTC	CSARGGGSSYEQYF
few	TRBV30	-	TRBJ1-1	TGTGCCTGGAGTCCACAGGCGGGTACTGAAGCTTTCTTT	CAWSPQAGTEAFF
-	TRBV13	-	TRBJ2-7	TGTGCCAGCAGCTTAGGCCGTTCGTTCGGGAACGAGCAGTACTTC	CASSLGRSFGNEQYF
few	TRBV4-3	-	TRBJ2-5	TGCGCCAGCAGCCAAGAGACCACAGCTACACAAGAGACCCAGTACTTC	CASSQETTATQETQYF
-	TRBV14	-	TRBJ2-7	TGTGCCAGCAGCCAAGATAAGAGGAGCAGCCGCGAGCAGTACTTC	CASSQDKRSSREQYF
few	TRBV12-3/TRBV12-4	-	TRBJ1-1	TGTGCCAGCAGTTTTTTCATGGAGGTGGGCACTGAAGCTTTCTTT	CASSFFMEVGTEAFF
few	TRBV9	-	TRBJ1-1	TGTGCCAGCAGCGTATATGGAGGGGGAAACACTGAAGCTTTCTTT	CASSVYGGGNTEAFF
-	TRBV12-3/TRBV12-4	-	TRBJ2-7	TGTGCCAGCAGTTTAGACGGGAGAGGGTCCTACGAGCAGTACTTC	CASSLDGRGSYEQYF
-	TRBV25-1	-	TRBJ2-7	TGTGCCAGCAGTGAACCGGGCGGGACCCCCTACGAGCAGTACTTC	CASSEPGGTPYEQYF
many	TRBV7-2	-	TRBJ1-1	TGTGCCAGCGGGGGGATGACTGAAGCTTTCTTT	CASGGMTEAFF
-	TRBV18	-	TRBJ2-3	TGTGCCAGCTCACAGTTGGGCGCCACAGATACGCAGTATTTT	CASSQLGATDTQYF
-	TRBV29-1	TRBD2	TRBJ2-2	TGCAGCGTTGATTGGGCGACTAGCGGGACCCCTGGGGAGCTGTTTTTT	CSVDWATSGTPGELFF
-	TRBV4-3	-	TRBJ2-1	TGCGCCAGCAGCCAAGAGGAAGGGTACAATGAGCAGTTCTTC	CASSQEEGYNEQFF
-	TRBV6-5	-	TRBJ1-2	TGTGCCAGCAGTTACTCCTCTCGGGATGGCTACACCTTC	CASSYSSRDGYTF